This T cell receptor (beta chain) was captured in a study of T cells expressing NK-cell markers. Study background: Source material for TCR beta repertoires consisted of sorted CD3+CD56+NKG2C+, CD3+CD56+NKG2C- and CD3+CD56-NKG2C+ T cells.

The germline V gene has CDR1 SGHDT and CDR2 YYEEEE. The CDR3 totals 14 residues. No DNA is given; TCRdb re-called the 5' RACE reads and lists each CDR3 protein once. The specimen's table records some 450,000 distinct CDR3 sequences. This receptor was obtained from a woman between 18 and 69 years old in good health. The sample taken for sequencing was blood T cells: a sorted CD56 or NKG2C T cell subset, CD4+ or CD8+ T cells, or bulk PBMC T cells (not recorded which). This chain links TRBV5-6 with TRBJ1-4; the TCRdb D gene call, TRBD1, has no DNA to confirm it. CDR3 sequence: CASEPGTANEKLFF.